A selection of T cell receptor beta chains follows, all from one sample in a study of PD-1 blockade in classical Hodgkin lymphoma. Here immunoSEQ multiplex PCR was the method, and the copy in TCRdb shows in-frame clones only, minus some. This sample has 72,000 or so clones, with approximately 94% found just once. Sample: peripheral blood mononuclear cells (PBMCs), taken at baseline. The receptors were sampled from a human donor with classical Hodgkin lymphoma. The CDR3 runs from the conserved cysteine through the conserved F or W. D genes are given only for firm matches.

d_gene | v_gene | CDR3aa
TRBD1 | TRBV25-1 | CASSESGDRNTEAFF
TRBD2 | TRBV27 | CASSLILAGVNEQFF
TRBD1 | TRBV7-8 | CASSLAAGGQETQYF
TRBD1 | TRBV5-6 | CASSPDRTYTEAFF
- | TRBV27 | CASSSRRNYNEQFF
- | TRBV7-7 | CASSSVVRGVEETQYF
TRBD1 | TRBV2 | CASSPGDRGPRVNQPQHF
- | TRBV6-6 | CASSYLGQSNEKLFF
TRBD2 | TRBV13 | CASSLEGGESYEQYF
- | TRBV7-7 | CASSLAPGGQSGANVLTF
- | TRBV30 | CAWRPGKGLTHTQYF
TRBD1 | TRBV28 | CASSLGTGGSAQETQYF
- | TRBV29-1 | CSVERGLNTEAFF
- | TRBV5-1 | CASSTAPNEKLFF
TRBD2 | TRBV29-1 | CSVEWDTSGRPYEQYF
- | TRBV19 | CASRRGGNTEAFF
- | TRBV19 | CASNDETGTDTQYF
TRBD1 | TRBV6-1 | CASSGAPGQANYGYTF
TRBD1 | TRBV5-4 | CASSLVSGGSGYTF
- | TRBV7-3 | CASSLFSGETQYF
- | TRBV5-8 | CASSLGADRYGYTF
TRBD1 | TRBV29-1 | CSVARGITGGHEQFF
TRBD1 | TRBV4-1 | CASSQGAPTGSTEAFF
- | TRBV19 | CASRGLAGFEEQYF
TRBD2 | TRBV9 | CASSASRDSGGSFTDTQYF
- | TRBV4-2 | CASSQELQVTGELFF
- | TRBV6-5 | CASGGTKGPTGELFF
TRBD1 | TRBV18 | CASSPPGQGIPTLHF
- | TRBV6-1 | CASTRLGSLYEQYF
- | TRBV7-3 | CASSSAPGPLYEQYF
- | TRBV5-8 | CASSPRTGRYGYTF
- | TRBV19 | CASSISQNTEAFF
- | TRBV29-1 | CSVRTTHIQYF
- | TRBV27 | CASSLVVGQVLDEQYF
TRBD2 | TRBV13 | CASSDTGTKSYEQYF
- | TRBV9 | CASTPSGALTYNEQFF
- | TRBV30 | CAWQDRGTQYF
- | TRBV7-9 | CASKADNQPQHF
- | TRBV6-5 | CASSLTGYEQYF
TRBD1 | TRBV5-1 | CASNPGDRDSEKLFF
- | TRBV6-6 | CASSRGLGGEWNIQYF
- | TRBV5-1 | CASSLARSGYTEAFF
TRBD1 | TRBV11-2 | CASSYWDRGPQETQYF